This passage covers 27 T cell receptor beta chains from one sample sequenced in a study of beta chain features in type 1 diabetes. The isolated RNA, all of it, was reverse transcribed, so expressed TCRB transcripts were what got sequenced. Here immunoSEQ multiplex PCR was the method, and the copy in TCRdb shows in-frame clones only, minus some. Of 240,000 or so clones listed, 25% to 30% are singletons. Input material: central memory CD4+ T cells from blood. These TCRs come from a man younger than 45 in good health.

This clone was seen a few times. V is TRBV29-1 and J is TRBJ1-1, with TRBD1 as a possible D gene (5 bases). The V and J ends lost 4 bases and 6 bases respectively, with 12 bases between them. CDR1 SQVTM and CDR2 ANQGSEA come from the germline V gene. This CDR3 comprises 12 residues. The CDR3 protein is CSVVGPGPEAFF. Here the CDR3 DNA reads TGCAGCGTTGTGGGACCCGGCCCTGAAGCTTTCTTT.

In its sample, this clone was seen a few times. The V and J genes are TRBV2 and TRBJ1-5; a possible D gene is TRBD1 (6 bases). The CDR3 totals 14 residues. The V gene lost 6 bases and the J gene lost 7 bases, with 16 bases spanning the gap. The germline CDR1 and CDR2 sequences are SNHLY and FYNNEI. The CDR3 region is CASRVRGSGQPQHF. DNA of the CDR3: TGTGCCAGCAGGGTAAGGGGGTCAGGGCAGCCCCAGCATTTT. Full variable domain (missing parts from reference TRBV2 and TRBJ1-5): EPEVTQTPSHQVTQMGQEVILRCVPISNHLYFYWYRQILGQKVEFLVSFYNNEISEKSEIFDDQFSVERPDGSNFTLKIRSTKLEDSAMYFCASRVRGSGQPQHFGDGTRLSIL.

This chain links TRBV29-1 with TRBJ1-2; 9 bases fit TRBD1. This CDR3 is 13 amino acids long. CDR1 and CDR2 (germline): SQVTM, ANQGSEA. The junction had 9 bases not matched to a gene; V was cut back by 7 bases and J by 6 bases. The CDR3, as DNA: TGCAGCGCCCCGGACAGGGGAGGCGATGGCTACACCTTC. Residues: CSAPDRGGDGYTF. Supplemented by reference TRBV29-1 and TRBJ1-2, the full variable domain reads SAVISQKPSRDICQRGTSLTIQCQVDSQVTMMFWYRQQPGQSLTLIATANQGSEATYESGFVIDKFPISRPNLTFSTLTVSNMSPEDSSIYLCSAPDRGGDGYTFGSGTRLTVV.

This clone came up many times. This sample also contains other DNA sequences that code for the same CDR3. The chain uses TRBV5-4 and TRBJ2-5; TRBD1 or TRBD2 may be the D gene (5 bases each). Trimming cost V 4 bases and J 2 bases, with 12 bases left between them. Germline CDR1 and CDR2: SGHNT and YYREEE (reference sequence). The CDR3 covers 14 residues. In DNA form, the CDR3 reads TGTGCCAGCAGCACCGGGACCGAGCAAGAGACCCAGTACTTC. The encoded protein is CASSTGTEQETQYF. Combining the CDR3 with reference TRBV5-4 and TRBJ2-5 gives the whole variable domain ETGVTQSPTHLIKTRGQQVTLRCSSQSGHNTVSWYQQALGQGPQFIFQYYREEENGRGNFPPRFSGLQFPNYSSELNVNALELDDSALYLCASSTGTEQETQYFGPGTRLLVL.

V gene TRBV7-2 combines with J gene TRBJ2-5; D tentatively reads TRBD1 or TRBD2 (5 bases each). The germline V gene has CDR1 SGHTA and CDR2 FQGNSA. This CDR3 is 17 amino acids long. The germline V and J ends were trimmed by 4 bases and 5 bases, with 23 bases remaining between them. CDR3 residues: CASSSAWGSVVRETQYF. CDR3 sequence (DNA): TGTGCCAGCAGCTCCGCCTGGGGGTCCGTTGTCAGGGAGACCCAGTACTTC. Complete variable domain (other parts from reference TRBV7-2 and TRBJ2-5): GAGVSQSPSNKVTEKGKDVELRCDPISGHTALYWYRQSLGQGLEFLIYFQGNSAPDKSGLPSDRFSAERTGGSVSTLTIQRTQQEDSAVYLCASSSAWGSVVRETQYFGPGTRLLVL.

This rearrangement joins TRBV5-4 to TRBJ2-3; 8 bases align to TRBD1. Germline assignment: CDR1 SGHNT and CDR2 YYREEE (reference sequence). Unmatched junction bases numbered 8, after V lost 4 bases and J lost 1 base. The CDR3 runs 16 residues. The CDR3 bases are TGTGCCAGCAGCCTTCCGACAGGGGCCGGCACAGATACGCAGTATTTT. Residues: CASSLPTGAGTDTQYF. Drawing the rest from reference TRBV5-4 and TRBJ2-3, the complete variable domain is ETGVTQSPTHLIKTRGQQVTLRCSSQSGHNTVSWYQQALGQGPQFIFQYYREEENGRGNFPPRFSGLQFPNYSSELNVNALELDDSALYLCASSLPTGAGTDTQYFGPGTRLTVL.

This clone was counted only a few times. The chain recombines TRBV7-2 with TRBJ1-1; 11 bases map to TRBD1. V lost 4 bases, J lost 7 bases, and 5 bases stayed unmatched. This CDR3 comprises 14 residues. Germline V lookup: CDR1 SGHTA, CDR2 FQGNSA. The CDR3, as DNA: TGTGCCAGCAGCTCGGACAGGGGGCGCGGTGAAGCTTTCTTT. Its protein is CASSSDRGRGEAFF.

The chain employs TRBV10-3 and TRBJ2-2; 11 bases are shared with TRBD2. Germline assignment: CDR1 ENHRY and CDR2 SYGVKD. J gave up 3 bases and V 4 bases, and 1 base lay outside the gene matches. The CDR3 has 15 residues. As DNA, the CDR3 is TGTGCCATCAGTGCGACTAGCGGGGACACCGGGGAGCTGTTTTTT. This sequence encodes CAISATSGDTGELFF.

This clone occurred a few times. A far larger clone is one nucleotide away, so this likely arose from a read error. This rearrangement joins TRBV30 to TRBJ2-7, with a weak D call TRBD1 (6 bases). The CDR3 is 14 amino acids. V lost 8 bases and J 2 bases, leaving 19 bases between the germline ends. The germline gives CDR1 GTSNPN, CDR2 SVGIG (reference sequence). CDR3 bases: TGTGCCGGGGCCCACAGGGCATTCCCCTACGAGCAGTACTTC. Encoded protein: CAGAHRAFPYEQYF.

V is TRBV5-6 and J is TRBJ2-4; possible D gene TRBD2, 6 bases. The CDR3 loop spans 15 amino acids. V gave up 1 base and J gave up 7 bases, with 15 bases separating them. Germline values: CDR1 SGHDT, CDR2 YYEEEE. This chain's CDR3 is CASSLFGGGANIQYF. CDR3 sequence (DNA): TGTGCCAGCAGCTTGTTCGGTGGAGGGGCGAACATTCAGTACTTC.

This clone was detected only a few times. The chain joins TRBV11-2 to TRBJ2-5; D is undetermined. There are 12 residues in the CDR3. V lost 5 bases and J lost 5, with 9 bases in between. Germline V lookup: CDR1 SGHAT, CDR2 FQNNGV. The CDR3 here is CASSPGRETQYF. The CDR3 DNA reads as TGTGCCAGCAGCCCCGGTCGGGAGACCCAGTACTTC.

V gene TRBV27 combines with J gene TRBJ2-7; TRBD1 aligns across 7 bases. J lost 3 bases, V lost 6 bases, and 5 bases had no gene match. Germline CDR1 and CDR2: MNHEY and SMNVEV (reference sequence). The length of the CDR3 is 13 residues. CDR3 nucleotides: TGTGCCAGCAGCTTCGACAGGGACTACGAGCAGTACTTC. This translates into CASSFDRDYEQYF.

V and J are TRBV29-1 and TRBJ2-5, with D possibly matching TRBD1 (5 bases). Trimming stripped 0 bases from V and 4 bases from J, with 6 bases between. Germline values: CDR1 SQVTM, CDR2 ANQGSEA. The CDR3 is made up of 12 amino acids. CDR3 coding DNA: TGCAGCGTTGAAGAAACAGGAGAGACCCAGTACTTC. Translation: CSVEETGETQYF. The full variable domain, with the rest looked up from reference TRBV29-1 and TRBJ2-5, is SAVISQKPSRDICQRGTSLTIQCQVDSQVTMMFWYRQQPGQSLTLIATANQGSEATYESGFVIDKFPISRPNLTFSTLTVSNMSPEDSSIYLCSVEETGETQYFGPGTRLLVL.

In this sample, this clone turned up a few times. The chain joins TRBV25-1 to TRBJ2-5; possible D gene TRBD1, 6 bases. Per the germline V gene, CDR1 is MGHDK and CDR2 is SYGVNS. Trimming cost V 4 bases and J 2 bases, with 17 bases left between them. The CDR3 consists of 16 residues. CDR3 sequence reads: CASSAQGLGRQETQYF. The DNA for the CDR3 is TGTGCCAGCAGTGCCCAGGGGTTAGGGAGACAAGAGACCCAGTACTTC.

The rearrangement uses TRBV18 and TRBJ2-7, with TRBD2 matching over 7 bases. The CDR3 runs to 12 residues. Germline loops: CDR1 KGHSH, CDR2 LQKENI. The J segment lost 7 bases and the V segment lost 1 base, leaving 1 base of the junction unmatched. The CDR3 reads CASSPRGGEQYF. Written as DNA, the CDR3 is TGTGCCAGCTCACCACGGGGGGGTGAGCAGTACTTC.

This clone was observed a handful of times. The chain joins TRBV2 to TRBJ2-3, with D perhaps matching TRBD2 (5 bases). Looked up from germline, CDR1 is SNHLY and CDR2 is FYNNEI. There are 13 residues in the CDR3. V lost 7 bases and J lost 0, with 8 bases in between. Written as DNA, the CDR3 is TGTGCCAGCAACGAGCGGAGCACAGATACGCAGTATTTT. Its protein product is CASNERSTDTQYF.

This clone was observed a few times. The chain has TRBV29-1 and TRBJ2-2, with TRBD2 matching 12 bases. CDR1 is SQVTM and CDR2 is ANQGSEA in the germline V gene. With 4 bases clipped from V and 7 bases from J, the junction kept 7 bases outside the gene matches. This CDR3 spans 15 amino acids. The CDR3: CSVVPSGRAGGELFF. CDR3 DNA sequence: TGCAGCGTTGTCCCTAGCGGGAGGGCCGGCGGGGAGCTGTTTTTT.

As for this clone: This sample also contains other DNA sequences that code for the same CDR3. The chain uses TRBV29-1 and TRBJ1-5; D unresolved. Trimming removed 4 bases at V and 7 bases at J, with 11 bases between. The CDR3 runs 12 residues. Per the germline V gene, CDR1 is SQVTM and CDR2 is ANQGSEA. CDR3 coding DNA: TGCAGCGTTGGTGGGGAAGGGCAGCCCCAGCATTTT. This translates into CSVGGEGQPQHF.

The chain has TRBV2 and TRBJ2-5; possibly TRBD1 or TRBD2 for D (5 bases each). The CDR3 runs to 15 residues. Germline lookup yields CDR1 SNHLY and CDR2 FYNNEI. V lost 8 bases and J 3 bases, leaving 19 bases between the germline ends. CDR3 protein: CASSSGRAQKETQYF. DNA for the CDR3: TGTGCCAGCTCTTCGGGGCGGGCGCAGAAAGAGACCCAGTACTTC.

This clone has more than one count but fewer than ten. The chain is built from TRBV7-2 and TRBJ2-7; D is unresolved. Germline lookup yields CDR1 SGHTA and CDR2 FQGNSA. The CDR3 covers 14 residues. The V and J ends lost 0 bases and 0 bases respectively, with 6 bases between them. The CDR3 sequence is CASSLALVSYEQYF. CDR3 DNA: TGTGCCAGCAGCTTAGCCCTAGTCTCCTACGAGCAGTACTTC.

This clone came up a few times. V usage is TRBV6-5 and J usage is TRBJ2-5, with D tentatively TRBD1 (6 bases). The V end was cut by 0 bases, the J end by 6 bases, with 17 bases between. Germline lookup yields CDR1 MNHEY and CDR2 SVGAGI. CDR3 size: 16 residues. CDR3 bases: TGTGCCAGCAGTTACTCGGGACACCCTACCAAAAAGACCCAGTACTTC. As protein: CASSYSGHPTKKTQYF.

This clone was observed a handful of times. The rearrangement uses TRBV4-2 and TRBJ2-1; TRBD2 aligns across 9 bases. The CDR3 length is 16 residues. V dropped 0 bases and J dropped 7; count of bases not matched to a gene: 7. The germline V gene has CDR1 LGHNA and CDR2 YNFKEQ. The CDR3 is CASSQDGGLAGNEQFF. CDR3 nucleotide sequence: TGTGCCAGCAGCCAAGATGGTGGCCTAGCGGGAAATGAGCAGTTCTTC.

This clone has a handful of counts. The gene calls are TRBV29-1 and TRBJ2-1; the D gene is possibly TRBD1 (6 bases). The CDR3 has 13 amino acids. The V end lost 0 bases, the J end lost 12 bases, and 15 bases lay between the germline ends. CDR1 SQVTM and CDR2 ANQGSEA come from the germline V gene. CDR3 sequence (DNA): TGCAGCGTTGAAGATCAGGGGCCGACCGTGCAGTTCTTC. Its translation: CSVEDQGPTVQFF.

The chain is built from TRBV19 and TRBJ2-1, with TRBD2 matching over 11 bases. The V segment lost 6 bases and the J segment 0 bases; nucleotides outside the gene matches: 16. There are 20 residues in the CDR3. CDR1 and CDR2 from the germline V gene are LNHDA and SQIVND (reference sequence). The CDR3 is CASSPTGTSGLQSSYNEQFF. In nucleotides, the CDR3 is TGTGCCAGTAGCCCAACCGGGACTAGCGGACTCCAAAGCTCCTACAATGAGCAGTTCTTC.

J is TRBJ2-3 and V is TRBV7-9; D remains unclear. Germline lookup yields CDR1 SEHNR and CDR2 FQNEAQ (reference sequence). V lost 4 bases to trimming and J lost 6 bases, with 8 bases between them. This CDR3 has 12 residues. For the CDR3, the DNA is TGTGCCAGCAGCTCATCCTCTGATACGCAGTATTTT. Its translation is CASSSSSDTQYF.

The chain is built from TRBV2 and TRBJ2-1; D possibly corresponds to TRBD2 (6 bases). The CDR3 is 12 amino acids. Trimming left V 7 bases short and J 9 bases short, with 13 bases between. CDR1 is SNHLY, CDR2 FYNNEI, per germline. The CDR3 reads CASTQEGSEQFF. As DNA, the CDR3 is TGTGCCAGCACTCAGGAGGGTTCTGAGCAGTTCTTC.

In its sample, this clone was seen a few times. The chain employs TRBV29-1 and TRBJ1-1, with a possible D match to TRBD1 (6 bases). V lost 6 bases to trimming and J lost 2 bases, with 13 bases between them. The CDR3 totals 13 residues. The germline V gene encodes CDR1 SQVTM and CDR2 ANQGSEA. CDR3 region: CSVAGDQNTEAFF. The CDR3 coding sequence is TGCAGCGTAGCAGGGGACCAAAACACTGAAGCTTTCTTT.